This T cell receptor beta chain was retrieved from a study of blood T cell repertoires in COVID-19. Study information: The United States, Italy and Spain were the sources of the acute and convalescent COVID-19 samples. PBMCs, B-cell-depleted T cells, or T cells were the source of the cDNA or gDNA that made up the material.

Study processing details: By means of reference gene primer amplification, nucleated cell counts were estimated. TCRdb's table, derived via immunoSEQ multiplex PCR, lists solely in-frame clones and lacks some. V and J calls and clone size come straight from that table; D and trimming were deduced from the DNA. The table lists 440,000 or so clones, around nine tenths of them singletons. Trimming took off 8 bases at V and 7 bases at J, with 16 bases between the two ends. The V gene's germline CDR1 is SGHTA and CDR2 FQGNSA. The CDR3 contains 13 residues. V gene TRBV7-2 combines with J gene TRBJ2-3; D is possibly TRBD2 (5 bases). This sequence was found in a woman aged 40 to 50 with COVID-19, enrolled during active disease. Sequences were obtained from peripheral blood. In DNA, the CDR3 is TGTGCCAGCGATGCCCGGAGGAGTCATACGCAGTATTTT. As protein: CASDARRSHTQYF.